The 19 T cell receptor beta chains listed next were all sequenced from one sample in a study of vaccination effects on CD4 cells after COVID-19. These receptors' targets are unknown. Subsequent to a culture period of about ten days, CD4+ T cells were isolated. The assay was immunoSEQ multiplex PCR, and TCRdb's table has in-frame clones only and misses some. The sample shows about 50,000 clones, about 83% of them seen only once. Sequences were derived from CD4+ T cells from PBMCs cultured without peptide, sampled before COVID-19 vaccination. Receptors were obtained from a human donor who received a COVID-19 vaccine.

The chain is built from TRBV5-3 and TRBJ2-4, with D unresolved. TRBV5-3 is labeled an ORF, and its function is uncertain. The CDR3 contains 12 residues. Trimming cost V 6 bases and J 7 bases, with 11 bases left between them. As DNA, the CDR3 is TGTGCCAGAATCCGTAGTGGGAACATTCAGTACTTC. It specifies CARIRSGNIQYF.

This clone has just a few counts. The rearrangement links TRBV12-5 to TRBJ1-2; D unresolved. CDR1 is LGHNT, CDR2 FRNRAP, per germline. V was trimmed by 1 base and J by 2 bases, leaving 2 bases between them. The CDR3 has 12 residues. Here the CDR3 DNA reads TGTGCTAGTGGTTTGGACAACTATGGCTACACCTTC. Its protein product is CASGLDNYGYTF.

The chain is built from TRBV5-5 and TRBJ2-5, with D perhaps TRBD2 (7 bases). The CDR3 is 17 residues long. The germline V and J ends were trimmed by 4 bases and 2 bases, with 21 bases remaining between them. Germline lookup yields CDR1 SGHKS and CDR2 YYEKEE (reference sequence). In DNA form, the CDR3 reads TGTGCCAGCAGCCCCGGACGTTTCGGGGGGCAGCAAGAGACCCAGTACTTC. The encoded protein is CASSPGRFGGQQETQYF.

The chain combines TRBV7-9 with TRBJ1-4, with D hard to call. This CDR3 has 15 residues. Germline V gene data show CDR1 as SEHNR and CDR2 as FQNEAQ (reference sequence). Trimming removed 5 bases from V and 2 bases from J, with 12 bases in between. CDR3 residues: CASSTAGWTNEKLFF. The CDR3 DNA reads TGTGCCAGCAGCACTGCGGGGTGGACTAATGAAAAACTGTTTTTT.

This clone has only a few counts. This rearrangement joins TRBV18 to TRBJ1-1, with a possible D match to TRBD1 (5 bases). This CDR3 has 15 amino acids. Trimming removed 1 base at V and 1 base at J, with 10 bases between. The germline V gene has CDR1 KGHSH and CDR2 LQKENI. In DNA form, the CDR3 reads TGTGCCAGCTCACCACAGCGGGGGAGGAACACTGAAGCTTTCTTT. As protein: CASSPQRGRNTEAFF.

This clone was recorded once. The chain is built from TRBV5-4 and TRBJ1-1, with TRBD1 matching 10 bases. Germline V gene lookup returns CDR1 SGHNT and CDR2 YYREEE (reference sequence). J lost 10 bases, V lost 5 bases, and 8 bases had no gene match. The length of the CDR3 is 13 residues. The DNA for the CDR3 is TGTGCCAGCAGTCCAGACAGGGGGCGCGGAGCTTTCTTT. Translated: CASSPDRGRGAFF.

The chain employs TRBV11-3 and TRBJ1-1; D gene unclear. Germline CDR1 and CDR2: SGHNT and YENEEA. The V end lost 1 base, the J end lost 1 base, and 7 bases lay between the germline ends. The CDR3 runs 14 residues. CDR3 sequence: CASSLGGSNTEAFF. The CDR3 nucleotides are TGTGCCAGCAGCTTAGGCGGATCGAACACTGAAGCTTTCTTT.

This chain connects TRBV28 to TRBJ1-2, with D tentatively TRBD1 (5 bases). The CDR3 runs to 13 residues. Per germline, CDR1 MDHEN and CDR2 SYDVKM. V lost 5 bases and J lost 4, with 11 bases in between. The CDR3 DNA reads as TGTGCCAGCAGTCAGGGAGGGAGCTATGGCTACACCTTC. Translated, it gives CASSQGGSYGYTF.

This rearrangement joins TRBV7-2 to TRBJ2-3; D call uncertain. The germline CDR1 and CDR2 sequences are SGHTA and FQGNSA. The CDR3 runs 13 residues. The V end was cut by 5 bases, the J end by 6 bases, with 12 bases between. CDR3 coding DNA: TGTGCCAGCAGCGACCCGTCGTTGGATACGCAGTATTTT. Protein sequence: CASSDPSLDTQYF.

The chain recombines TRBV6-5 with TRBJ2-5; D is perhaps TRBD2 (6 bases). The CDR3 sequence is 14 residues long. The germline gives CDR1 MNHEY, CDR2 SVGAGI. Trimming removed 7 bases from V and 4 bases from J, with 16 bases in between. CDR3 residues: CASKKGDFGETQYF. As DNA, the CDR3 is TGTGCCAGCAAAAAAGGGGACTTCGGAGAGACCCAGTACTTC.

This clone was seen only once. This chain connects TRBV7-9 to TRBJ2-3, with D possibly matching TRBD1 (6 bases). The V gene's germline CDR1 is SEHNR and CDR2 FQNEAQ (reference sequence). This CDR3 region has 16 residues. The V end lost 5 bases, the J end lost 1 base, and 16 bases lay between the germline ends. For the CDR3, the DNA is TGTGCCAGCAGCCTCAGGGGTGAGCCGGGCACAGATACGCAGTATTTT. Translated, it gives CASSLRGEPGTDTQYF.

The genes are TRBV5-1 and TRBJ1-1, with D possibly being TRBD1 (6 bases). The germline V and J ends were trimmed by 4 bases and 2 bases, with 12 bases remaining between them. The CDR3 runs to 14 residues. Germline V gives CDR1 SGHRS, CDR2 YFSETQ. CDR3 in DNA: TGCGCCAGCAGCGTACAACAGGGAAACACTGAAGCTTTCTTT. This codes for CASSVQQGNTEAFF.

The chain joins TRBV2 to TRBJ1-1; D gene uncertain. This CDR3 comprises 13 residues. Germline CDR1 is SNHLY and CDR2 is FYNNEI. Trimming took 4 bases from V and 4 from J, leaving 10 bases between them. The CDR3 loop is CASSVWEFTEAFF. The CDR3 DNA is TGTGCCAGCAGTGTTTGGGAGTTCACTGAAGCTTTCTTT. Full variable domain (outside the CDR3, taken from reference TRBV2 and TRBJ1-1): EPEVTQTPSHQVTQMGQEVILRCVPISNHLYFYWYRQILGQKVEFLVSFYNNEISEKSEIFDDQFSVERPDGSNFTLKIRSTKLEDSAMYFCASSVWEFTEAFFGQGTRLTVV.

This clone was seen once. This chain's CDR3 is CASSSSGGEQETQYF. The CDR3 nucleotides read TGTGCCAGCAGCTCTAGCGGGGGTGAACAAGAGACCCAGTACTTC. The chain combines TRBV5-4 with TRBJ2-5; 10 bases align to TRBD2. Germline V gene sequence: CDR1 SGHNT, CDR2 YYREEE (reference sequence). The CDR3 spans 15 residues. The ends lost 3 bases at V and 2 bases at J; junction bases unmatched: 4.

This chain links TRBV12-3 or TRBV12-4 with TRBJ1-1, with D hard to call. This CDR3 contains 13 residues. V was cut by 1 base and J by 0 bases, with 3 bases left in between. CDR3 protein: CASSLEVNTEAFF. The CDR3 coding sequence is TGTGCCAGCAGTTTAGAGGTGAACACTGAAGCTTTCTTT.

CDR3 protein: CSARQVSGVRWGPTDTQYF. The CDR3 DNA reads TGCAGCGCCCGACAGGTCTCGGGGGTTCGTTGGGGCCCCACAGATACGCAGTATTTT. The chain has TRBV29-1 and TRBJ2-3, with D perhaps given as TRBD1 or TRBD2 (6 bases each). The V gene's germline CDR1 is SQVTM and CDR2 ANQGSEA. Trimming took 7 bases from V and 2 from J, leaving 31 bases between them. This CDR3 comprises 19 residues.

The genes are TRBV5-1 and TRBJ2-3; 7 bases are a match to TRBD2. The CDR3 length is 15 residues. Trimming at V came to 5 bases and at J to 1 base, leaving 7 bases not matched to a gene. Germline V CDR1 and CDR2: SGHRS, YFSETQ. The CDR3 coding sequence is TGCGCCAGCAGAAGGTGGGGGGGTGGCACAGATACGCAGTATTTT. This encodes CASRRWGGGTDTQYF.

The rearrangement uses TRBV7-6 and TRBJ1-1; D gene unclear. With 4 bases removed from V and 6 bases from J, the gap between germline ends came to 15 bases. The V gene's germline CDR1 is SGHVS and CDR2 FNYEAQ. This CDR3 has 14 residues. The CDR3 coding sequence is TGTGCCAGCAGCTCGGAACCGGGAAGATCTGAAGCTTTCTTT. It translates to CASSSEPGRSEAFF.

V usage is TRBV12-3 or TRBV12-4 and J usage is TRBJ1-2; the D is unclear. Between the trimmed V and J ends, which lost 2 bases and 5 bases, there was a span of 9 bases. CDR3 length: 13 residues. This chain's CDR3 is CASSLKPSYGYTF. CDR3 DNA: TGTGCCAGCAGTTTAAAACCGTCTTATGGCTACACCTTC.